This T cell receptor (beta chain) was sequenced during a study of blood T cell repertoires in COVID-19. Residents of 24 US areas, aged 18 to 89 years, made up the participants. Cohorts were determined from participant-reported clinical history. Within 2 weeks of study entry, exposed participants had contacted a PCR-confirmed or clinician-diagnosed COVID-19 case. This CDR3 region has 16 residues. Germline V gene data show CDR1 as SGHNT and CDR2 as YYREEE (reference sequence). With 4 bases clipped from V and 2 bases from J, the junction kept 4 bases outside the gene matches. As originally analysed: Reference gene primer amplification yielded estimated nucleated cell counts. Profiled with immunoSEQ multiplex PCR; TCRdb holds only in-frame clones, not every one. V and J calls and clone size follow that table, whereas D and trimming were derived from the DNA. The sample gives around 330,000 clones, about 85% of which show up once; under 2% is in the top ten.

The chain recombines TRBV5-4 with TRBJ1-4; 11 bases line up with TRBD1. This TCR came from a woman aged 25 to 39 who had been exposed to COVID-19. Sequencing input: PBMCs or T cells enriched from blood (not recorded which). CDR3 coding DNA: TGTGCCAGCAGCCGGACAGGGGGCGCCACTAATGAAAAACTGTTTTTT. Its translation is CASSRTGGATNEKLFF.